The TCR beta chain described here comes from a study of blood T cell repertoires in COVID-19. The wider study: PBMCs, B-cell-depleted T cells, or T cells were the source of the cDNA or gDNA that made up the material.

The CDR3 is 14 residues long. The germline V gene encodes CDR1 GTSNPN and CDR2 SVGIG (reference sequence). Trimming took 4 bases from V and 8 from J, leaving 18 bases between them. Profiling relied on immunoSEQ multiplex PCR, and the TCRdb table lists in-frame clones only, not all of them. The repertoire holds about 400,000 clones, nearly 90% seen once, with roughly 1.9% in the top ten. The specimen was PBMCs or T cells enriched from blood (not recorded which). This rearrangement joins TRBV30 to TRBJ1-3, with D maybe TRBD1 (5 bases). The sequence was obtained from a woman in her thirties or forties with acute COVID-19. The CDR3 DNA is TGTGCCTGGACTGCTCCCCGTGGGGGGGACACCATATATTTT. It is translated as CAWTAPRGGDTIYF.